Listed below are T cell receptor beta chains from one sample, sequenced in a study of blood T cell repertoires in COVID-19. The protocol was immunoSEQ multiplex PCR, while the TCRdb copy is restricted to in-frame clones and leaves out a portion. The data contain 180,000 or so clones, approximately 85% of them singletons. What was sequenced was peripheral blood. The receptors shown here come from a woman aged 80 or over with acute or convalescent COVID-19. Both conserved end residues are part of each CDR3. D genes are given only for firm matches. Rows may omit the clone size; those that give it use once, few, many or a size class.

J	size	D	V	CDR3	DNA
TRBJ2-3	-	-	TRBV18	CASSPRAGITSTDTQYF	TGTGCCAGCTCACCACGTGCCGGGATCACTAGCACAGATACGCAGTATTTT
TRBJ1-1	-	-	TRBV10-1	CASSEELNTEAFF	TGCGCCAGCAGTGAGGAGCTGAACACTGAAGCTTTCTTT
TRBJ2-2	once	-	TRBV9	CASSVGLRGELFF	TGTGCCAGCAGCGTAGGCCTGCGCGGGGAGCTGTTTTTT
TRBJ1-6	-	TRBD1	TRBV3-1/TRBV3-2	CASSQAGGAGSPLHF	TGTGCCAGCAGCCAAGCAGGGGGCGCAGGATCACCCCTCCACTTT
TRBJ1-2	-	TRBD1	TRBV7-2	CASRGTANYGYTF	TGTGCCAGCAGAGGGACAGCCAACTATGGCTACACCTTC
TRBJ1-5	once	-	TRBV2	CASSVKPGNQPQHF	TGTGCCAGCAGTGTCAAGCCAGGTAATCAGCCCCAGCATTTT
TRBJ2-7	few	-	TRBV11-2	CASSLSRYYEQYF	TGTGCCAGCAGCTTGAGTCGTTACTACGAGCAGTACTTC
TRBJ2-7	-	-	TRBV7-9	CASSLGVAGNEQYF	TGTGCCAGCAGCTTAGGGGTGGCGGGAAATGAGCAGTACTTC
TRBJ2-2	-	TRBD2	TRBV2	CASSPTSGGTGELFF	TGTGCCAGCAGCCCCACTAGCGGGGGGACCGGGGAGCTGTTTTTT
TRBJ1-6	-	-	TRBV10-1	CASSEAINSPLHF	TGCGCCAGCAGTGAAGCGATTAATTCACCCCTCCACTTT
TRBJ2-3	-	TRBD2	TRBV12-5	CASGERDYRMQYF	TGTGCTAGTGGTGAACGGGACTACCGAATGCAGTATTTT
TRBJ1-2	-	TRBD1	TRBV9	CASSVRHTGDLGYTF	TGTGCCAGCAGCGTAAGGCACACAGGGGATCTTGGCTACACCTTC
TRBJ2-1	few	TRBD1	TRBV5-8	CASSSPTSGTGQRKFF	TGTGCCAGCAGCTCGCCAACCTCCGGGACAGGCCAAAGAAAGTTCTTC
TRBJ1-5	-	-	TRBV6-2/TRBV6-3	CASSSQWGGNQPQHF	TGTGCCAGCAGTTCGCAATGGGGAGGCAATCAGCCCCAGCATTTT
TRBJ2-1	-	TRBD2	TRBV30	CAWKGTSGAVEQFF	TGTGCCTGGAAGGGGACTAGCGGAGCCGTTGAGCAGTTCTTC
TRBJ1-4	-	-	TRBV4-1	CASSATHGGGGEKLFF	TGCGCCAGCAGCGCAACGCATGGGGGAGGTGGGGAAAAACTGTTTTTT
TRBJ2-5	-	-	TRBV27	CASSNLATRLAQYF	TGTGCCAGCAGTAACCTAGCGACCCGGTTGGCCCAGTACTTC
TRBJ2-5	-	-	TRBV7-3	CASSLTRRNQETQYF	TGTGCCAGCAGCTTAACGAGGAGGAACCAAGAGACCCAGTACTTC
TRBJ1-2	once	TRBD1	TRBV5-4	CASSQPGTGANYGYTF	TGTGCCAGCAGCCAACCCGGGACAGGAGCTAACTATGGCTACACCTTC
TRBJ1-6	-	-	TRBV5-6	CASSLDSSYNSPLHF	TGTGCCAGCAGCTTGGACAGCTCCTATAATTCACCCCTCCACTTT
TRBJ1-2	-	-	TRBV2	CASSAGGAKDGYTF	TGTGCCAGCAGCGCTGGCGGGGCGAAAGATGGCTACACCTTC
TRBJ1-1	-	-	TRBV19	CASSMGGASTEAFF	TGTGCCAGTAGTATGGGTGGGGCAAGCACTGAAGCTTTCTTT
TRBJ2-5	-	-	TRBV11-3	CASSLGGDPDRETQYF	TGTGCCAGCAGCTTAGGGGGGGACCCCGATCGGGAGACCCAGTACTTC
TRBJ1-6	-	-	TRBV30	CAWGLGPRQSLHF	TGTGCCTGGGGCCTGGGGCCGAGACAATCCCTCCACTTT
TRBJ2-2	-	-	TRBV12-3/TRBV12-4	CASRVHDGELFF	TGTGCCAGCAGGGTACACGACGGGGAGCTGTTTTTT
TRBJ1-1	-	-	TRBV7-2	CASSLETARTEAFF	TGTGCCAGCAGCTTAGAGACAGCGCGGACTGAAGCTTTCTTT